A selection of T cell receptor beta chains follows, all from one sample in a study of blood T cells in healthy people across ages. MiXCR was run by TCRdb on the 5' RACE reads, yielding one entry per CDR3 protein. Found here are about 1.6 million distinct CDR3 sequences, about 31% of them singletons; the top ten hold approximately 10%. The sample consisted of blood. The receptors were sampled from a woman under 40 in good health. Each CDR3 is given with its conserved first and last residue. The order of the fields is clone size, J gene, V gene, D gene, CDR3 protein, CDR3 DNA. D genes are given only for firm matches. Some rows mark clone size as missing; the rest say once, few, many or name a class of expanded clone.

NA	TRBJ2-2	TRBV6-1	TRBD2	CASRPPGALAGVFGELFF	TGTGCCAGCAGGCCGCCTGGGGCTCTAGCGGGGGTTTTCGGGGAGCTATTTTTT
NA	TRBJ2-5	TRBV20-1	TRBD2	CSANRLAGEETQYF	TGCAGTGCTAATCGGCTAGCGGGGGAAGAGACCCAGTACTTC
NA	TRBJ1-2	TRBV5-1	NA	CASTPQAQAYGYTF	TGCGCCAGCACCCCTCAGGCGCAGGCCTATGGCTACACCTTC
few	TRBJ1-4	TRBV12-3/TRBV12-4	NA	CASSSGEKLFF	TGTGCCAGCAGTTCTGGGGAAAAACTGTTTTTT
NA	TRBJ2-3	TRBV20-1	TRBD2	CSARKPSGGYTDTQYF	TGCAGTGCTAGAAAACCCAGCGGGGGATACACAGATACGCAGTATTTT
few	TRBJ1-5	TRBV15	TRBD1	CATSRAGQGTQPQHF	TGTGCCACCAGCAGAGCCGGACAGGGGACTCAGCCCCAGCATTTT
NA	TRBJ2-1	TRBV28	NA	CASSRDPDGDEQFF	TGTGCCAGCAGCCGGGACCCTGACGGGGATGAGCAGTTCTTC
NA	TRBJ2-3	TRBV27	TRBD1	CASSRQTGVMVDTQYF	TGTGCCAGCAGTAGGCAGACAGGGGTTATGGTCGATACGCAGTATTTT
NA	TRBJ2-7	TRBV3-1	TRBD1	CASSPGGRRDEQYF	TGTGCCAGCAGCCCAGGGGGCAGAAGGGACGAGCAGTACTTC
NA	TRBJ2-5	TRBV7-9	TRBD2	CASSQTSGGTRETQYF	TGTGCCAGCAGCCAGACTAGCGGGGGGACGAGGGAGACCCAGTACTTC
NA	TRBJ1-1	TRBV18	TRBD1	CASSPQGQGYTEAFF	TGTGCCAGCTCACCACAGGGACAGGGGTACACTGAAGCTTTCTTT
many	TRBJ2-5	TRBV29-1	NA	CSVEGRVQETQYF	TGCAGCGTTGAAGGACGGGTCCAAGAGACCCAGTACTTC
NA	TRBJ2-7	TRBV2	NA	CASTDRAGLYNEQYF	TGTGCCAGCACCGACCGGGCGGGGCTCTACAATGAGCAGTACTTC
few	TRBJ1-2	TRBV3-1	TRBD1	CASSPQDRVGGYTF	TGTGCCAGCAGCCCTCAAGACAGGGTGGGTGGCTACACCTTC
NA	TRBJ2-5	TRBV5-1	NA	CASSRAVFQETQYF	TGCGCCAGCAGCCGGGCCGTATTCCAGGAGACCCAGTACTTC
NA	TRBJ2-3	TRBV20-1	TRBD2	CSASWGTSGTDTQYF	TGCAGTGCCAGCTGGGGGACTAGCGGCACAGATACGCAGTATTTT
few	TRBJ2-5	TRBV5-1	TRBD1	CASSFGGQEAQETQYF	TGCGCCAGCAGCTTTGGTGGACAGGAGGCTCAAGAGACCCAGTACTTC
NA	TRBJ2-2	TRBV9	TRBD2	CASSVDAGGWTGELFF	TGTGCCAGCAGCGTAGACGCGGGAGGTTGGACCGGGGAGCTGTTTTTT
NA	TRBJ2-5	TRBV6-6	TRBD1	CASSSSQGALGETQYF	TGTGCCAGCAGTTCCTCACAGGGGGCGCTTGGGGAGACCCAGTACTTC
NA	TRBJ2-3	TRBV6-5	TRBD2	CASSYGASGRFADTRYF	TGTGCCAGCAGTTACGGGGCTAGCGGGAGGTTCGCAGATACGCGGTATTTT
NA	TRBJ2-5	TRBV7-9	NA	CASSLAIGSALETQYF	TGTGCCAGCAGCTTAGCGATCGGGTCCGCCCTAGAGACCCAGTACTTC
NA	TRBJ2-4	TRBV5-1	TRBD1	CASSLWDRKEQYF	TGCGCCAGCAGCTTATGGGACAGGAAGGAGCAGTACTTC
few	TRBJ1-1	TRBV30	TRBD1	CAWQGALPMSAEAFF	TGTGCCTGGCAGGGGGCACTCCCAATGAGCGCTGAAGCTTTCTTT
NA	TRBJ2-1	TRBV20-1	TRBD2	CSARRLAGELGNERFF	TGCAGTGCTAGAAGACTAGCGGGAGAATTAGGCAATGAGCGGTTCTTC
few	TRBJ1-3	TRBV4-1	NA	CASSQSGTYYGNTIYF	TGCGCCAGCAGCCAATCGGGGACATACTATGGAAACACCATATATTTT